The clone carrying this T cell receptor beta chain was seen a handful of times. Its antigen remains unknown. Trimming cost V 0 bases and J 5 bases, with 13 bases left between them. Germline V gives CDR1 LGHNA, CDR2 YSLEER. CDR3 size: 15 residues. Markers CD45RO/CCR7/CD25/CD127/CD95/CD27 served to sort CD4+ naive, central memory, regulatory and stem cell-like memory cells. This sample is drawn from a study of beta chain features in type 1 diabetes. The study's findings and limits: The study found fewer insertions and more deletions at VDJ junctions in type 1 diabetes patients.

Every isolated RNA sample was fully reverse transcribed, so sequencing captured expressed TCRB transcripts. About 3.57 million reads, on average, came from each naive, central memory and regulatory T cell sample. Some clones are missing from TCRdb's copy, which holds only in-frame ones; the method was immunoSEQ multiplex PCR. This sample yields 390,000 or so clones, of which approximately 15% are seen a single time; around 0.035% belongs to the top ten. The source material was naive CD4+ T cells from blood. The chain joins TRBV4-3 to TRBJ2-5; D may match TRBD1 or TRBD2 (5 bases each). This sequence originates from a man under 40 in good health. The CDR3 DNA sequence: TGCGCCAGCAGCCAAGAGTTTCGAGGGGCCGAGACCCAGTACTTC. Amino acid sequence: CASSQEFRGAETQYF.